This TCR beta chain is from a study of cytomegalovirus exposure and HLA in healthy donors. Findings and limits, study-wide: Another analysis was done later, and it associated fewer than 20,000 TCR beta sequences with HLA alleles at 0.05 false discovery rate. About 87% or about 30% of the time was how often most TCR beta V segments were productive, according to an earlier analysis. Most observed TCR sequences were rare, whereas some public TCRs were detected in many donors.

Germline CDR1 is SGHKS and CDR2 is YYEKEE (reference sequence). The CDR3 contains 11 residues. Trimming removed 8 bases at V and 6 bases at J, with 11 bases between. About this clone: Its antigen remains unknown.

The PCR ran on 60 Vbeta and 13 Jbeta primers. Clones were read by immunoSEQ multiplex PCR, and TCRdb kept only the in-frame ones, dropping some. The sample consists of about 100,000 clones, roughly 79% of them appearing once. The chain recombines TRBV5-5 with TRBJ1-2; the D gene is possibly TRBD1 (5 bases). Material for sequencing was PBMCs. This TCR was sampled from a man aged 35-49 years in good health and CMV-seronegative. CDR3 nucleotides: TGTGCCAGTCCAGGGAGGGATGGCTACACCTTC. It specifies CASPGRDGYTF.